This T cell receptor (beta chain) was identified in a study of T cells and Merkel cell carcinoma outcomes. Points from the study as a whole: Repertoire plus T-cell density reportedly predicted Merkel cell carcinoma outcomes.

To note about this clone: The antigen is not known.

The ends lost 4 bases at V and 7 bases at J; junction bases unmatched: 7. This CDR3 is built from 14 residues. Per germline, CDR1 SGHVS and CDR2 FNYEAQ. Here immunoSEQ multiplex PCR was the method, and the copy in TCRdb shows in-frame clones only, minus some. The sample carries about 1,900 clones, roughly 80% recorded once. The sequence was obtained from a human donor with Merkel cell carcinoma. Material: tumor tissue from Merkel cell carcinoma. This chain joins TRBV7-6 and TRBJ2-3; TRBD2 matches at 8 bases. This CDR3 reads CASSWRGDMNTQYF. Written as DNA, the CDR3 is TGTGCCAGCAGCTGGCGGGGGGATATGAATACGCAGTATTTT.